This paragraph reports one TCR beta chain. Its antigen is as yet unknown. These data come from a study of beta chain features in type 1 diabetes. Study observations and caveats: TCRB CDR3s were moderately but significantly shorter in Type 1 diabetes patients in all four CD4+ subsets. Within patients, naive, central memory and Treg TCRB repertoires seemed more similar than within healthy donors. The study found fewer insertions and more deletions at VDJ junctions in type 1 diabetes patients.

The whole isolated RNA underwent reverse transcription, so sequencing captured expressed TCRB transcripts. Some clones are missing from TCRdb's copy, which holds only in-frame ones; the method was immunoSEQ multiplex PCR. Of roughly 250,000 clones listed, just over 20% were seen once; the top ten hold 0.028%. The sequenced sample was naive CD4+ T cells from blood. The TCR was taken from a woman aged 40 to 50 with type 1 diabetes.

CDR3 DNA: TGCAGCGTTGAAGGGGCTCTGGGCACCTTC. It translates to CSVEGALGTF. The chain joins TRBV29-1 to TRBJ1-2; the D is unclear. CDR1 and CDR2 (germline): SQVTM, ANQGSEA. Trimming left V 1 base short and J 13 bases short, with 10 bases between. This CDR3 has 10 amino acids.